A single sample is the source of the 7 T cell receptor beta chains below, sequenced in a study of PD-L1 blockade in urothelial cancer. Time point reported: pretreatment peripheral blood. Only in-frame clones appear in the TCRdb table, and some are missing; sequencing was by immunoSEQ multiplex PCR. The sample carries fewer than 50,000 clones, roughly four fifths recorded once. Material: PBMCs, obtained around atezolizumab (anti-PD-L1) treatment. The receptors originated from a man aged 65-85 years with urothelial cancer.

The gene calls are TRBV5-1 and TRBJ1-4; 9 nucleotides align to TRBD1. This CDR3 spans 15 amino acids. In germline, CDR1 is SGHRS, CDR2 YFSETQ. Losses at the gene ends were 5 bases for V and 4 bases for J; bases not matched to a gene: 6. The CDR3 here is CASSPGTGLNEKLFF. The CDR3 nucleotides are TGCGCCAGCAGTCCTGGGACAGGGCTTAATGAAAAACTGTTTTTT.

The rearrangement uses TRBV29-1 and TRBJ1-5, with TRBD1 as a possible D gene (6 bases). Germline V gives CDR1 SQVTM, CDR2 ANQGSEA. CDR3 length equals 13 residues. With 7 bases removed from V and 4 bases from J, the gap between germline ends came to 14 bases. As DNA, the CDR3 is TGCAGCGCATCCGGGACACAAAATCAGCCCCAGCATTTT. Protein sequence: CSASGTQNQPQHF.

V gene TRBV28 combines with J gene TRBJ2-1, with 10 positions matching TRBD1. V dropped 6 bases and J dropped 9; count of bases not matched to a gene: 11. The CDR3 contains 15 residues. Germline assignment: CDR1 MDHEN and CDR2 SYDVKM. CDR3 sequence: CASRPPDRGAREQFF. In DNA, the CDR3 is TGTGCCAGCAGGCCCCCGGACAGGGGGGCCCGTGAGCAGTTCTTC.

The chain couples TRBV28 to TRBJ1-1; 8 bases line up with TRBD1. The CDR3 sequence is 14 residues long. V was pared by 5 bases and J by 5 bases, with 7 bases of the junction left unmatched. Per germline, CDR1 MDHEN and CDR2 SYDVKM. CDR3 residues: CASSPGQGGTEAFF. In DNA, the CDR3 is TGTGCCAGCAGTCCCGGACAGGGCGGGACTGAAGCTTTCTTT.

The gene calls are TRBV5-6 and TRBJ1-1; 9 positions agree with TRBD1. Germline CDR1 reads SGHDT; CDR2 reads YYEEEE. CDR3 size: 15 residues. The ends lost 4 bases at V and 5 bases at J; junction bases unmatched: 9. CDR3 coding DNA: TGTGCCAGCAGCGTGTGGGACAGGGATGGGACTGAAGCTTTCTTT. Translating gives CASSVWDRDGTEAFF.

V usage is TRBV7-3 and J usage is TRBJ2-7; TRBD1 is a possible D gene (5 bases). Germline assignment: CDR1 SGHTA and CDR2 FQGTGA. This CDR3 region has 13 residues. V was pared by 2 bases and J by 2 bases, with 7 bases between. This CDR3 reads CASSLGRAYEQYF. The CDR3 DNA reads TGTGCCAGCAGCTTAGGCAGGGCCTACGAGCAGTACTTC.

The chain has TRBV6-1 and TRBJ2-7, with 8 bases lining up with TRBD1. The length of the CDR3 is 19 residues. Germline CDR1 MNHNS, CDR2 SASEGT. Trimming removed 0 bases from V and 4 bases from J; junction bases left unmatched: 17. The CDR3 DNA reads TGTGCCAGCAGTGAAGCTAGGCCGGGACAGGTAGGGGCAGGGTACGAGCAGTACTTC. Translation: CASSEARPGQVGAGYEQYF.